The 29 T cell receptor beta chains below were found in one sample sequenced in a study of blood T cell repertoires in COVID-19. The data were produced by immunoSEQ multiplex PCR, yet TCRdb's version contains in-frame clones alone and is incomplete. Of 500,000 or so clones detected, about nine tenths appear once; the ten largest clones hold 0.7%. What was sequenced was PBMCs or T cells enriched from blood (not recorded which). Receptor source: a woman between 18 and 30 years old who had recovered from COVID-19.

This chain links TRBV2 with TRBJ2-7; D gene ambiguous. The CDR3 sequence is 10 residues long. The germline V gene has CDR1 SNHLY and CDR2 FYNNEI. The V and J ends lost 7 bases and 6 bases respectively, with 7 bases between them. In DNA, the CDR3 is TGTGCCAGCAACAACGCCGAGCAGTACTTC. Protein sequence: CASNNAEQYF.

The V and J genes are TRBV7-8 and TRBJ2-7; TRBD2 matches 7 bases. The ends lost 1 base at V and 2 bases at J; junction bases unmatched: 11. The CDR3 is 17 residues long. The germline V gene has CDR1 SGHVS and CDR2 FQNEAQ. The CDR3 DNA follows: TGTGCCAGCAGCTTAGTATTGGGAGGGGAATTACCCTACGAGCAGTACTTC. This sequence encodes CASSLVLGGELPYEQYF.

The chain combines TRBV18 with TRBJ2-5, with 9 bases lining up with TRBD1. The CDR3 covers 15 residues. With V trimmed by 8 bases and J by 4 bases, 11 bases remained unmatched. From germline, CDR1 is KGHSH and CDR2 LQKENI. CDR3 protein: CASRLPGQGTETQYF. CDR3 bases: TGTGCCAGCCGCCTACCGGGACAGGGCACAGAGACCCAGTACTTC.

The chain is built from TRBV7-8 and TRBJ2-5, with 7 bases matching TRBD2. CDR1 is SGHVS, CDR2 FQNEAQ, per germline. V shed 5 bases, J shed 5 bases, and the junction held 14 bases outside the gene matches. The CDR3 runs 16 residues. CDR3 sequence: CASSNLARGGGETQYF. As DNA, the CDR3 is TGTGCCAGCAGCAACCTAGCGCGCGGGGGAGGGGAGACCCAGTACTTC.

The V and J genes are TRBV3-1 (or the pseudogene TRBV3-2) and TRBJ2-1; weak D call: TRBD2 (7 bases). The CDR3 is 16 residues long. Trimming took off 1 base at V and 5 bases at J, with 15 bases between the two ends. CDR1 is LGHDT and CDR2 is YNNKEL in the germline V gene (reference sequence). In DNA, the CDR3 is TGTGCCAGCAGCCAAGGGTTCGGCGGGGGCGACAATGAGCAGTTCTTC. Protein: CASSQGFGGGDNEQFF.

V gene TRBV3-1 (or the pseudogene TRBV3-2) combines with J gene TRBJ2-5; D call uncertain. There are 13 residues in the CDR3. The V gene lost 3 bases and the J gene lost 0 bases, with 5 bases spanning the gap. From germline, CDR1 is LGHDT and CDR2 YNNKEL (reference sequence). CDR3 DNA: TGTGCCAGCAGCCACCAGTACCAAGAGACCCAGTACTTC. This translates into CASSHQYQETQYF.

The rearrangement joins TRBV18 to TRBJ1-2; possible D gene TRBD1, 5 bases. V was pared by 3 bases and J by 6 bases, with 8 bases between. The CDR3 covers 12 residues. Germline-derived CDR1 and CDR2 are KGHSH and LQKENI. For the CDR3, the DNA is TGTGCCAGCTCACCCCTCAGGGATGGCTACACCTTC. This gives the protein CASSPLRDGYTF.

The chain carries TRBV11-3 and TRBJ2-3; 7 bases are a match to TRBD1. The V gene end was trimmed by 3 bases and the J gene end by 5 bases; junction bases not matched to a gene: 8. Germline CDR1 reads SGHNT; CDR2 reads YENEEA. This CDR3 spans 15 amino acids. CDR3 sequence: CASSFNGQAQDTQYF. The CDR3 DNA reads TGTGCCAGCAGCTTCAATGGACAGGCTCAAGATACGCAGTATTTT.

This clone was counted once. The gene calls are TRBV24-1 and TRBJ2-3; TRBD2 agrees at 8 bases. V lost 3 bases and J lost 2; bases outside the gene matches: 12. This CDR3 is built from 18 residues. CDR1 and CDR2 from the germline V gene are KGHDR and SFDVKD. The CDR3 DNA follows: TGTGCCACCAGTGATCCGAAAGGACTAGCACCGCACACAGATACGCAGTATTTT. Protein: CATSDPKGLAPHTDTQYF.

The sample holds one count of this clone. V usage is TRBV28 and J usage is TRBJ2-5; the match to TRBD2 covers 11 bases. The germline gives CDR1 MDHEN, CDR2 SYDVKM. The CDR3 extends over 14 amino acids. V was clipped by 9 bases and J by 6 bases; unmatched bases: 9. The CDR3 spells CASWTSSGGKTQYF. The CDR3 region has the DNA TGTGCCAGTTGGACCTCTAGCGGGGGGAAGACCCAGTACTTC.

V is TRBV21-1 and J is TRBJ2-3; the table's D gene call, TRBD2, was not cross checked with the DNA. TRBV21-1 is labeled a pseudogene. The CDR3 sequence is 15 residues long. CDR3 nucleotides: TGTGCCAGCAGCAACGGAGGGTCTTGTTCAGATACGCAGTATTTT. It specifies CASSNGGSCSDTQYF.

CDR3 DNA sequence: TGTGCCAGCAGTTCAGACAGGGTAAACGCCAAAAACATTCAGTACTTC. It yields the protein CASSSDRVNAKNIQYF. This chain joins TRBV28 and TRBJ2-4; 7 nucleotides match TRBD1. Trimming cost V 4 bases and J 1 base; bases outside gene matches: 7. The germline gives CDR1 MDHEN, CDR2 SYDVKM. The CDR3 runs 16 residues.

This clone was found once. CDR3 DNA: TGTGCCACAGCGGGGTGGGCTAAAAATGAGCAGTTCTTC. Its protein product is CATAGWAKNEQFF. The chain combines TRBV5-4 with TRBJ2-1; TRBD2 matches 7 bases. This CDR3 contains 13 residues. With 9 bases clipped from V and 7 bases from J, the junction kept 10 bases outside the gene matches. From germline, CDR1 is SGHNT and CDR2 YYREEE (reference sequence). The full variable domain, rest sourced from reference TRBV5-4 and TRBJ2-1, is ETGVTQSPTHLIKTRGQQVTLRCSSQSGHNTVSWYQQALGQGPQFIFQYYREEENGRGNFPPRFSGLQFPNYSSELNVNALELDDSALYLCATAGWAKNEQFFGPGTRLTVL.

This rearrangement joins TRBV6-5 to TRBJ2-1, with a tentative D call TRBD1 (5 bases). Germline V gene sequence: CDR1 MNHEY, CDR2 SVGAGI. Trimming left V 0 bases short and J 9 bases short, with 12 bases between. This CDR3 has 14 amino acids. Here the CDR3 DNA reads TGTGCCAGCAGTTACTCACCCGATCAGGGTGAGCAGTTCTTC. Protein product: CASSYSPDQGEQFF.

There are a few counts of this clone. This chain uses TRBV6-2 or TRBV6-3 with TRBJ2-2; TRBD2 agrees at 9 bases. Germline CDR1 and CDR2: MNHEY and SVGEGT. This CDR3 has 17 residues. Trimming at V came to 2 bases and at J to 3 bases, leaving 7 bases not matched to a gene. The CDR3 DNA reads TGTGCCAGCAGTTACCCCTCTAGCGGGGACGACACCGGGGAGCTGTTTTTT. Translating it yields CASSYPSSGDDTGELFF.

The rearrangement joins TRBV28 to TRBJ1-5, with TRBD1 matching over 9 bases. CDR1 and CDR2 (germline): MDHEN, SYDVKM. This CDR3 is 13 amino acids long. Trimming took 6 bases from V and 12 from J; bases not matched to a gene: 9. The DNA for the CDR3 is TGTGCCAGCAGGCCTGGACAGGGGAGGGTCCAGCATTTT. Translation gives CASRPGQGRVQHF.

The chain couples TRBV9 to TRBJ1-5; 9 positions match TRBD1. The CDR3 loop spans 14 amino acids. The V gene's germline CDR1 is SGDLS and CDR2 YYNGEE. V gave up 4 bases and J gave up 3 bases; unmatched junction bases: 2. Here the CDR3 DNA reads TGTGCCAGCAGCCGGGACAGGGCCAATCAGCCCCAGCATTTT. As protein: CASSRDRANQPQHF.

The chain combines TRBV3-1 (or the pseudogene TRBV3-2) with TRBJ1-2; 8 nucleotides match TRBD1. The junction had 5 bases not matched to a gene; V was cut back by 2 bases and J by 3 bases. The CDR3 is 15 residues long. Germline CDR1 is LGHDT and CDR2 is YNNKEL (reference sequence). The CDR3 coding sequence is TGTGCCAGCAGCCAAATGCTACAGGGGGACTATGGCTACACCTTC. Translated: CASSQMLQGDYGYTF.

This rearrangement joins TRBV28 to TRBJ2-7; the match to TRBD1 covers 7 bases. CDR1 and CDR2 (germline): MDHEN, SYDVKM. This CDR3 is built from 13 residues. J lost 6 bases, V lost 8 bases, and 10 bases had no gene match. The CDR3 region is CASSSTGNGEQYF. CDR3 bases: TGTGCCAGCTCTTCGACAGGGAACGGCGAGCAGTACTTC.

The DNA of the CDR3 is TGTGCCAGCAGGCCGGACTCCACAGATACGCAGTATTTT. Its protein product is CASRPDSTDTQYF. J is TRBJ2-3 and V is TRBV5-4, with D maybe TRBD2 (5 bases). Trimming took off 5 bases at V and 2 bases at J, with 9 bases between the two ends. This CDR3 has 13 amino acids. CDR1 is SGHNT, CDR2 YYREEE, per germline (reference sequence).

This chain connects TRBV5-1 to TRBJ1-1; D may be TRBD1 (5 bases). V was cut by 0 bases and J by 4 bases, with 10 bases left in between. This CDR3 contains 14 residues. CDR1 SGHRS and CDR2 YFSETQ come from the germline V gene. In DNA, the CDR3 is TGCGCCAGCAGCTTGGAGGGTAGGGGCACTGAAGCTTTCTTT. Translated, it gives CASSLEGRGTEAFF.

V and J are TRBV7-3 and TRBJ2-3, with TRBD2 matching over 7 bases. CDR3 size: 15 residues. Germline V CDR1 and CDR2: SGHTA, FQGTGA. With V trimmed by 0 bases and J by 5 bases, 5 bases remained unmatched. CDR3 protein: CASSLTPGEGDTQYF. CDR3 DNA sequence: TGTGCCAGCAGCTTAACTCCCGGGGAGGGAGATACGCAGTATTTT.

The gene calls are TRBV7-9 and TRBJ1-4; D ambiguous. V was cut by 1 base and J by 8 bases, with 11 bases left in between. Per the germline V gene, CDR1 is SEHNR and CDR2 is FQNEAQ (reference sequence). The CDR3 contains 14 residues. CDR3 DNA sequence: TGTGCCAGCAGCTTAGTAACCGCGGGGGAAAAACTGTTTTTT. Translated: CASSLVTAGEKLFF.

The chain recombines TRBV3-1 (or the pseudogene TRBV3-2) with TRBJ2-2; 10 bases align to TRBD2. The CDR3 length is 16 residues. Germline assignment: CDR1 LGHDT and CDR2 YNNKEL (reference sequence). Trimming cost V 1 base and J 3 bases; bases outside gene matches: 2. CDR3 bases: TGTGCCAGCAGCCAAGTTAGCGGGGGGTACACCGGGGAGCTGTTTTTT. Translating gives CASSQVSGGYTGELFF.

Only one count was recorded for this clone. The V call is TRBV4-1, the J call TRBJ2-1; 7 bases agree with TRBD1. Germline trimming cut 6 bases from V and 9 bases from J; bases unmatched to any gene: 8. CDR3 size: 13 residues. Germline CDR1 and CDR2: MGHRA and YSYEKL. CDR3 DNA: TGCGCCAGCAGTCTTGACAGGGTCAGTGAGCAGTTCTTC. Translation: CASSLDRVSEQFF.

In its sample, this clone was seen a few times. The chain uses TRBV5-1 and TRBJ1-1; D perhaps matches TRBD1 (6 bases). CDR1 and CDR2 (germline): SGHRS, YFSETQ. V lost 0 bases and J 0 bases, leaving 12 bases between the germline ends. The CDR3 spans 16 residues. The CDR3 DNA sequence: TGCGCCAGCAGCTTGGAATCAGGGGTCCTGAACACTGAAGCTTTCTTT. Protein: CASSLESGVLNTEAFF.

The rearrangement links TRBV27 to TRBJ2-7; TRBD1 matches at 7 bases. The CDR3 is made up of 14 amino acids. Germline assignment: CDR1 MNHEY and CDR2 SMNVEV (reference sequence). With V trimmed by 3 bases and J by 3 bases, 5 bases remained unmatched. Here the CDR3 DNA reads TGTGCCAGCAGTTTTGGGCAGGGGGTCTACGAGCAGTACTTC. Its translation: CASSFGQGVYEQYF.

The rearrangement uses TRBV3-1 (or the pseudogene TRBV3-2) and TRBJ1-3; TRBD1 might be the D (5 bases). The CDR3 is 15 residues long. V was clipped by 0 bases and J by 0 bases, with 6 bases between them. Germline assignment: CDR1 LGHDT and CDR2 YNNKEL (reference sequence). The CDR3 spells CASSQETDSGNTIYF. The DNA for the CDR3 is TGTGCCAGCAGCCAAGAGACAGACTCTGGAAACACCATATATTTT.

The genes are TRBV28 and TRBJ2-4, with D uncertain. Trimming shortened V by 5 bases and J by 0 bases, and 14 bases separated the two germline ends. Germline assignment: CDR1 MDHEN and CDR2 SYDVKM. The CDR3 has 16 amino acids. CDR3 coding DNA: TGTGCCAGCAGTCCGCGACTGACGTTAGCCAAAAACATTCAGTACTTC. Its translation: CASSPRLTLAKNIQYF.